This TCR beta chain emerged from a study of cytomegalovirus exposure and HLA in healthy donors. V shed 2 bases and J shed 6 bases, with 6 bases lying between them. CDR1 and CDR2 from the germline V gene are SGHAT and FQNNGV. The CDR3 is made up of 12 amino acids. To note about this clone: Its antigen is undetermined.

13 Jbeta primers and 60 Vbeta primers were used for the PCR. Original analysis: Per a later analysis, the number of unique TCR beta chains was roughly 80 million, of which roughly 9.9 million were shared. The data were produced by immunoSEQ multiplex PCR, yet TCRdb's version contains in-frame clones alone and is incomplete. The DNA was the basis for D and trimming; V, J and clone size are from that table. Of about 170,000 clones in the sample, around 85% were seen once. Whole-study results and caveats: In a later analysis, V- and J-gene trimming of beta chains associated with a DCLRE1C missense variant, replicated independently.

The specimen sequenced was PBMCs. This clonotype originated in a male donor in good health and CMV-seronegative. V is TRBV11-2 and J is TRBJ2-3; no firm D call. The CDR3 loop reads CASSLHVDTQYF. The DNA of the CDR3 is TGTGCCAGCAGCTTACATGTTGATACGCAGTATTTT.